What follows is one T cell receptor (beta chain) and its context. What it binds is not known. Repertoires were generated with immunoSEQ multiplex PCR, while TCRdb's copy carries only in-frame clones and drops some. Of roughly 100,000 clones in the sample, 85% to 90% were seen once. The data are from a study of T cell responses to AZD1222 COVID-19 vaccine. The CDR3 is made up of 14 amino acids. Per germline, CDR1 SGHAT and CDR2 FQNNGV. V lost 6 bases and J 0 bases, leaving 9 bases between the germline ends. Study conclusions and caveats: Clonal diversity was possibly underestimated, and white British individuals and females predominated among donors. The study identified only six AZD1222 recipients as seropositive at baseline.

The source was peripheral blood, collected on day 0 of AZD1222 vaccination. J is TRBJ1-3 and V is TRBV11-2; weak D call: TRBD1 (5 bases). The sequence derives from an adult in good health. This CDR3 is CASRQVRSGNTIYF. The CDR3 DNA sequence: TGTGCCAGCAGACAGGTTCGCTCTGGAAACACCATATATTTT.